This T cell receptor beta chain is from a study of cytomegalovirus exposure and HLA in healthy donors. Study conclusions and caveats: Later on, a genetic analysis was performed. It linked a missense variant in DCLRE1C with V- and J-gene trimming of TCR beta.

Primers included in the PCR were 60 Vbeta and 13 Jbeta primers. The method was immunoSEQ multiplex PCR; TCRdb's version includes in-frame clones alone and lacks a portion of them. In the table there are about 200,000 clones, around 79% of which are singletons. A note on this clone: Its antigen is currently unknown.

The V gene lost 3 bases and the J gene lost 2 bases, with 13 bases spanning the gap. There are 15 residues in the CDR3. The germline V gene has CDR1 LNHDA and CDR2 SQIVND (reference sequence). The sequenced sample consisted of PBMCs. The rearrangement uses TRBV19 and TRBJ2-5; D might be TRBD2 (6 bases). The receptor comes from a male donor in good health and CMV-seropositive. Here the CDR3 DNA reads TGTGCCAGTAGTATCGGGAGTTTCAAGCAAGAGACCCAGTACTTC. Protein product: CASSIGSFKQETQYF.